One and the same sample provided the 21 T cell receptor beta chains below, sequenced in a study of shared clonotypes between healthy human individuals (dated by TCRdb to 2019 to 2021). The library was produced with the immunoSEQ multiplex PCR assay. TCRdb retrieved this table from immuneACCESS and kept in-frame rearrangements only. Not all clones are present; in checked studies, unresolved V genes account for under half, and no reason is known for the remainder. A total of 2 million to 2.5 million clones appear in this sample, approximately 94% of them only once. Over 0.1% of the sample rests with the top ten. Sequencing was done on a sample of naive CD4+ T cells sorted from blood. The sample's cell subset or site label, in plain terms: CD45RA+ positively selected. The receptors stem from a man aged 18 to 29 in good health.

The chain uses TRBV9 and TRBJ2-7, with no clear D. Germline CDR1 is SGDLS and CDR2 is YYNGEE. The CDR3 runs to 15 residues. Trimming took 0 bases from V and 0 from J, leaving 10 bases between them. Here the CDR3 DNA reads TGTGCCAGCAGCGTAGGGAGCTGGAGCTCCTACGAGCAGTACTTC. The encoded protein is CASSVGSWSSYEQYF.

This sequence joins TRBV27 and TRBJ1-2; 7 nucleotides line up with TRBD1. The CDR3 runs 13 residues. V gave up 3 bases and J gave up 8 bases; unmatched junction bases: 6. CDR1 and CDR2 from the germline V gene are MNHEY and SMNVEV (reference sequence). The CDR3 nucleotides read TGTGCCAGCAGTTTGACAGGGAACGGGGGCTACACCTTC. Its translation is CASSLTGNGGYTF.

On this clone: This same CDR3 is encoded by further DNA sequences in the sample. The chain couples TRBV18 to TRBJ1-2; D unresolved. CDR1 KGHSH and CDR2 LQKENI come from the germline V gene. The ends were cut back, 2 bases at V and 2 bases at J, with 6 bases in the middle. The CDR3 consists of 13 residues. The CDR3, as DNA: TGTGCCAGCTCACCAGGTGGGAACTATGGCTACACCTTC. Translation: CASSPGGNYGYTF.

J is TRBJ2-1 and V is TRBV10-2; D may be TRBD1 (5 bases). With 4 bases removed from V and 8 bases from J, the gap between germline ends came to 21 bases. Germline CDR1 WSHSY, CDR2 SAAADI. This CDR3 region has 16 residues. This chain's CDR3 is CASSGILDKKGDEQFF. The CDR3 DNA sequence: TGCGCCAGCAGTGGAATTTTGGACAAGAAGGGCGATGAGCAGTTCTTC.

The chain has TRBV5-4 and TRBJ2-5; no clear D. This CDR3 contains 13 residues. Trimming removed 4 bases at V and 5 bases at J, with 12 bases between. Per the germline V gene, CDR1 is SGHNT and CDR2 is YYREEE (reference sequence). The CDR3 loop is CASSPGPPETQYF. CDR3 DNA sequence: TGTGCCAGCAGCCCCGGTCCCCCCGAGACCCAGTACTTC.

About this clone itself: The same CDR3 is also encoded by other DNA sequences in this sample. The genes are TRBV29-1 and TRBJ2-5; D ambiguous. The CDR3 totals 12 residues. Germline CDR1 and CDR2: SQVTM and ANQGSEA. The germline V and J ends were trimmed by 3 bases and 1 base, with 6 bases remaining between them. The CDR3 region is CSVERPQETQYF. The CDR3 coding sequence is TGCAGCGTTGAGAGACCCCAAGAGACCCAGTACTTC.

The chain joins TRBV6-4 to TRBJ2-2; D perhaps matches TRBD1 (5 bases). The CDR3 consists of 12 residues. Looked up from germline, CDR1 is MRHNA and CDR2 is SNTAGT. The V end was cut by 7 bases, the J end by 6 bases, with 9 bases between. CDR3 nucleotides: TGTGCCAGCAAGTCACAGGCCGGGGAGCTGTTTTTT. Amino acids: CASKSQAGELFF.

The chain has TRBV7-9 and TRBJ1-5, with TRBD1 identical over 7 bases. The CDR3 totals 15 residues. The ends lost 5 bases at V and 1 base at J; junction bases unmatched: 5. Germline V gives CDR1 SEHNR, CDR2 FQNEAQ (reference sequence). The DNA for the CDR3 is TGTGCCAGCAGCCGTATGACAGGGAGCAATCAGCCCCAGCATTTT. As protein: CASSRMTGSNQPQHF.

The gene calls are TRBV19 and TRBJ2-5; 9 nucleotides line up with TRBD1. Germline CDR1 LNHDA, CDR2 SQIVND (reference sequence). With V trimmed by 5 bases and J by 5 bases, 6 bases remained unmatched. This CDR3 spans 14 amino acids. CDR3 in DNA: TGTGCCAGTAGTTCACAGGGGGCGATGGAGACCCAGTACTTC. This translates into CASSSQGAMETQYF.

The chain combines TRBV28 with TRBJ2-2, with TRBD2 as a possible D gene (6 bases). Deletions cut 4 bases from V and 1 base from J, with 16 bases between. The CDR3 extends over 17 amino acids. Germline V CDR1 and CDR2: MDHEN, SYDVKM. CDR3 coding DNA: TGTGCCAGCAGTTCGGCCCACGGGGGAAAGAACACCGGGGAGCTGTTTTTT. It encodes CASSSAHGGKNTGELFF.

The chain is built from TRBV5-1 and TRBJ2-2, with unresolved D. Germline V gives CDR1 SGHRS, CDR2 YFSETQ. This CDR3 is built from 13 residues. Trimming stripped 4 bases from V and 0 bases from J, with 4 bases between. Written as DNA, the CDR3 is TGCGCCAGCAGCGCCCCGAACACCGGGGAGCTGTTTTTT. Residues: CASSAPNTGELFF.

This chain links TRBV5-1 with TRBJ2-7; 9 bases align to TRBD2. The CDR3 has 15 amino acids. Unmatched junction bases numbered 3, after V lost 0 bases and J lost 2 bases. Germline V gene lookup returns CDR1 SGHRS and CDR2 YFSETQ. This CDR3 is CASSLGTSVPYEQYF. In DNA form, the CDR3 reads TGCGCCAGCAGCTTGGGGACTAGCGTACCCTACGAGCAGTACTTC.

V is TRBV6-5 and J is TRBJ1-1, with D maybe TRBD1 (5 bases). Trimming shortened V by 1 base and J by 3 bases, and 12 bases separated the two germline ends. CDR3 length: 15 residues. Germline CDR1 and CDR2: MNHEY and SVGAGI. The DNA of the CDR3 is TGTGCCAGCAGTTACTGGGGCAGTGGGGACACTGAAGCTTTCTTT. Protein product: CASSYWGSGDTEAFF.

The chain uses TRBV7-9 and TRBJ2-7; TRBD2 aligns across 7 bases. V trimming: 3 bases; J trimming: 9 bases; junction bases outside the gene matches: 11. CDR1 and CDR2 from the germline V gene are SEHNR and FQNEAQ (reference sequence). The CDR3 runs 14 residues. CDR3: CASSFPGPGRVQYF. CDR3 bases: TGTGCCAGCAGCTTTCCGGGCCCAGGGAGGGTGCAGTACTTC.

This clone was seen more than once but under ten times. The rearrangement uses TRBV28 and TRBJ1-6; D is unclear. Germline V gene sequence: CDR1 MDHEN, CDR2 SYDVKM. Trimming took 6 bases from V and 10 from J, leaving 13 bases between them. The CDR3 is 13 amino acids. The chain's CDR3 is CASRGQDLSPLHF. The CDR3 nucleotides read TGTGCCAGCAGAGGCCAAGACCTGTCACCCCTCCACTTT. Full variable domain (rest looked up from reference TRBV28 and TRBJ1-6): DVKVTQSSRYLVKRTGEKVFLECVQDMDHENMFWYRQDPGLGLRLIYFSYDVKMKEKGDIPEGYSVSREKKERFSLILESASTNQTSMYLCASRGQDLSPLHFGNGTRLTVT.

J is TRBJ1-5 and V is TRBV6-5; 9 bases match TRBD1. CDR1 and CDR2 from the germline V gene are MNHEY and SVGAGI. The CDR3 runs to 14 residues. The V gene end was trimmed by 5 bases and the J gene end by 3 bases; junction bases not matched to a gene: 2. The CDR3 coding sequence is TGTGCCAGCAGTGGGACAGGGAACAATCAGCCCCAGCATTTT. Protein: CASSGTGNNQPQHF.

This clone was counted a single time. The chain links TRBV5-1 to TRBJ1-6; unclear D gene. The CDR3 sequence is 14 residues long. Trimming took 5 bases from V and 5 from J, leaving 11 bases between them. Per the germline V gene, CDR1 is SGHRS and CDR2 is YFSETQ. This chain's CDR3 is CASSLARDNSPLHF. The CDR3 region has the DNA TGCGCCAGCAGTCTGGCGCGGGATAATTCACCCCTCCACTTT.

The chain uses TRBV10-2 and TRBJ2-3; D gene uncertain. There are 12 residues in the CDR3. Germline-derived CDR1 and CDR2 are WSHSY and SAAADI. Trimming left V 3 bases short and J 6 bases short, with 7 bases between. In DNA form, the CDR3 reads TGCGCCAGCAGTGACAGTTCGGATACGCAGTATTTT. Protein: CASSDSSDTQYF.

V and J are TRBV7-2 and TRBJ2-5; the D gene is possibly TRBD1 (6 bases). CDR3 length equals 14 residues. Germline assignment: CDR1 SGHTA and CDR2 FQGNSA. The V end was cut by 3 bases, the J end by 2 bases, with 10 bases between. The CDR3 nucleotides are TGTGCCAGCAGCTTTACGAGGGGGCAAGAGACCCAGTACTTC. Protein product: CASSFTRGQETQYF.

J is TRBJ2-5 and V is TRBV7-9, with a tentative D call TRBD1 (5 bases). Germline V gene sequence: CDR1 SEHNR, CDR2 FQNEAQ (reference sequence). Deletions cut 5 bases from V and 4 bases from J, with 11 bases between. The CDR3 extends over 13 amino acids. The CDR3 protein is CASSQGPGETQYF. The CDR3 region has the DNA TGTGCCAGCAGCCAGGGCCCGGGAGAGACCCAGTACTTC.

The rearrangement links TRBV5-1 to TRBJ1-4, with 7 bases that match TRBD1. V trimming: 6 bases; J trimming: 4 bases; junction bases outside the gene matches: 9. Germline V gives CDR1 SGHRS, CDR2 YFSETQ. This CDR3 is built from 15 residues. CDR3 bases: TGCGCCAGCACCAGTGGACAGGCTTATAATGAAAAACTGTTTTTT. Its translation: CASTSGQAYNEKLFF. The full variable domain, completed using reference TRBV5-1 and TRBJ1-4, is KAGVTQTPRYLIKTRGQQVTLSCSPISGHRSVSWYQQTPGQGLQFLFEYFSETQRNKGNFPGRFSGRQFSNSRSEMNVSTLELGDSALYLCASTSGQAYNEKLFFGSGTQLSVL.